Sequencing of this TCR beta chain was carried out in a study of blood T cell repertoires in COVID-19. Profiled with immunoSEQ multiplex PCR; TCRdb holds only in-frame clones, not every one. This sample has over 200,000 clones, with roughly 90% found just once. V was clipped by 4 bases and J by 1 base; unmatched bases: 9. From germline, CDR1 is SGHDT and CDR2 YYEEEE. This CDR3 region has 16 residues. The receptor comes from a man aged 55 to 69 who had recovered from COVID-19. Sequenced material: peripheral blood. The rearrangement uses TRBV5-6 and TRBJ2-5; 8 bases fit TRBD1. The CDR3 DNA reads TGTGCCAGCAGCCCCTCAAGGACAGGGCTCCAAGAGACCCAGTACTTC. Protein product: CASSPSRTGLQETQYF.